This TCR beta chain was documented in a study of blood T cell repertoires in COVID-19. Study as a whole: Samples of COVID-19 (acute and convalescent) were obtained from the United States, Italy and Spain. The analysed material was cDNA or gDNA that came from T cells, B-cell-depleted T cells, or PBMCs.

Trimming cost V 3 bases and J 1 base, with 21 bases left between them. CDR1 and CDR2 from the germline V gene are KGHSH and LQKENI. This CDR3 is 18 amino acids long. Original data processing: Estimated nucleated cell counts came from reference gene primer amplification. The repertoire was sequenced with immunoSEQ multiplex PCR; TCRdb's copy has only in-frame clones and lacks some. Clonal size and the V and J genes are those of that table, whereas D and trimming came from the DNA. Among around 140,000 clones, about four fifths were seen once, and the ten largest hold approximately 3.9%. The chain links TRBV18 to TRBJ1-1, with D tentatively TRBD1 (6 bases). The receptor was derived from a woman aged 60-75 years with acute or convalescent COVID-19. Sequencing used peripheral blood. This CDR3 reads CASSPRPGRGAENTEAFF. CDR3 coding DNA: TGTGCCAGCTCACCGCGACCTGGCCGGGGGGCTGAGAACACTGAAGCTTTCTTT.